Following are 10 T cell receptor beta chains from one sample sequenced in a study of T cell repertoires and HLA-DP antigens. The protocol was immunoSEQ multiplex PCR, while the TCRdb copy is restricted to in-frame clones and leaves out a portion. The sample has around 110,000 clones, nearly 95% seen once. Their target antigens are unknown. The sample taken for sequencing was CD4+ T cells from PBMCs. Source of these receptors: a young woman in good health and CMV-seronegative.

The rearrangement joins TRBV7-9 to TRBJ1-2; 8 bases align to TRBD1. The CDR3 contains 14 residues. Germline lookup yields CDR1 SEHNR and CDR2 FQNEAQ (reference sequence). The junction had 8 bases not matched to a gene; V was cut back by 5 bases and J by 6 bases. CDR3 coding DNA: TGTGCCAGCAGCCGAGGACAGGGAATGCATGGCTACACCTTC. This translates into CASSRGQGMHGYTF.

The V call is TRBV5-1, the J call TRBJ2-5; the match to TRBD2 covers 10 bases. From germline, CDR1 is SGHRS and CDR2 YFSETQ. This CDR3 is built from 14 residues. Trimming at V came to 4 bases and at J to 3 bases, leaving 3 bases not matched to a gene. The CDR3 here is CASSLAGAEETQYF. The CDR3 DNA sequence: TGCGCCAGCAGCCTAGCGGGGGCTGAAGAGACCCAGTACTTC.

The rearrangement joins TRBV28 to TRBJ1-6; D uncertain. The CDR3 spans 13 residues. The germline gives CDR1 MDHEN, CDR2 SYDVKM. Deletions cut 7 bases from V and 7 bases from J, with 11 bases between. This CDR3 reads CASTRKRNSPLHF. Written as DNA, the CDR3 is TGTGCCAGCACCCGAAAAAGGAATTCACCCCTCCACTTT.

The CDR3 DNA sequence: TGTGCTAGCAGCTTAGGGTCGGGATCCTGGTGGGAGCAGTACGTC. Residues: CASSLGSGSWWEQYV. This chain joins TRBV7-7 and TRBJ2-7; weak D call: TRBD2 (5 bases). In germline, CDR1 is SSHAT, CDR2 FNYEAQ (reference sequence). The CDR3 covers 15 residues.

The CDR3: CASSPSHGWETQYF. CDR3 sequence (DNA): TGTGCCAGCAGCCCCTCCCACGGCTGGGAGACCCAGTACTTC. V and J are TRBV7-2 and TRBJ2-5; D gene unclear. The CDR3 covers 14 residues. V lost 5 bases and J 5 bases, leaving 15 bases between the germline ends. CDR1 SGHTA and CDR2 FQGNSA come from the germline V gene.

This clone was detected only a few times. V gene TRBV7-2 combines with J gene TRBJ2-6, with D possibly TRBD2 on 5 matching bases. Germline V CDR1 and CDR2: SGHTA, FQGNSA. The CDR3 runs to 19 residues. Trimming removed 2 bases at V and 3 bases at J, with 20 bases between. The CDR3 region has the DNA TGTGCCAGCAGCTTACCGGCCCCGGACCGAGGGTATGGGGCCAACGTCCTGACTTTC. Its translation: CASSLPAPDRGYGANVLTF.

This chain connects TRBV9 to TRBJ2-5; weak D call: TRBD1 (6 bases). The length of the CDR3 is 15 residues. Germline V CDR1 and CDR2: SGDLS, YYNGEE. Trimming shortened V by 0 bases and J by 2 bases, and 11 bases separated the two germline ends. The CDR3 protein is CASSVEGVRQETQYF. CDR3 nucleotide sequence: TGTGCCAGCAGCGTAGAGGGGGTACGTCAAGAGACCCAGTACTTC.

The gene calls are TRBV19 and TRBJ1-2, with 9 positions matching TRBD1. Per germline, CDR1 LNHDA and CDR2 SQIVND (reference sequence). The CDR3 extends over 15 amino acids. With 5 bases clipped from V and 2 bases from J, the junction kept 6 bases outside the gene matches. Here the CDR3 reads CASSFYGQGNYGYTF. CDR3 nucleotide sequence: TGTGCCAGTAGTTTCTACGGACAGGGGAACTATGGCTACACCTTC.

V is TRBV28 and J is TRBJ2-3; 9 bases fit TRBD2. The length of the CDR3 is 15 residues. Germline trimming cut 5 bases from V and 6 bases from J; bases unmatched to any gene: 9. The germline V gene has CDR1 MDHEN and CDR2 SYDVKM. The CDR3: CASSTRYSGGDTQYF. CDR3 bases: TGTGCCAGCAGTACCCGTTACAGCGGGGGGGATACGCAGTATTTT.

This clone was counted only a few times. This chain joins TRBV7-9 and TRBJ1-5; the D is unclear. Trimming stripped 5 bases from V and 4 bases from J, with 12 bases between. Germline loops: CDR1 SEHNR, CDR2 FQNEAQ (reference sequence). This CDR3 is 14 amino acids long. CDR3 sequence (DNA): TGTGCCAGCAGCCCCGCGGAGGGAAATCAGCCCCAGCATTTT. Protein product: CASSPAEGNQPQHF.